This T cell receptor beta chain derives from a study of early T cells in non-severe SARS-CoV-2 infection. Study summary: Unsorted whole-blood RNA was sequenced in bulk, leaving chains unpaired.

CDR1 is MNHEY, CDR2 SMNVEV, per germline (reference sequence). The CDR3 sequence is 14 residues long. V lost 4 bases, J lost 0 bases, and 9 bases lay in between. Via MiXCR, TCRdb re-called the 5' RACE reads, giving one row per CDR3 protein. The data contain 95,000 to 100,000 distinct CDR3 sequences, around 14% of them singletons. Only a few counts were recorded for this clonotype. V gene TRBV27 combines with J gene TRBJ1-1; D remains ambiguous. The sequenced sample was whole blood. The sequence came from an adult who was a healthcare worker with PCR-confirmed SARS-CoV-2 infection or an uninfected control (not recorded which). The CDR3 is CASSSGLMNTEAFF. In nucleotides, the CDR3 is TGTGCCAGCAGTTCAGGACTGATGAACACTGAAGCTTTCTTT.